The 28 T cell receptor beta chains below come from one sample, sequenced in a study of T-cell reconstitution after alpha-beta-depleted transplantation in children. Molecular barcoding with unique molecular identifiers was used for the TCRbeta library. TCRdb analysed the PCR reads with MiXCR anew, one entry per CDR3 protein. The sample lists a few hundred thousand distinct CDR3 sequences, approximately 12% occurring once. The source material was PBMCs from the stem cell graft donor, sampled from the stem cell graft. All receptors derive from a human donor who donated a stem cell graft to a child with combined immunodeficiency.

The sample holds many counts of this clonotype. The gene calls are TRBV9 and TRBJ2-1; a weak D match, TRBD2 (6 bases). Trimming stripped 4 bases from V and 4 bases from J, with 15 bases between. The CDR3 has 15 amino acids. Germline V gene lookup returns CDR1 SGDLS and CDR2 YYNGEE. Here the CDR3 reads CASSYAGLDYNEQFF. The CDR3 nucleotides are TGTGCCAGCAGCTACGCGGGGCTGGATTACAATGAGCAGTTCTTC.

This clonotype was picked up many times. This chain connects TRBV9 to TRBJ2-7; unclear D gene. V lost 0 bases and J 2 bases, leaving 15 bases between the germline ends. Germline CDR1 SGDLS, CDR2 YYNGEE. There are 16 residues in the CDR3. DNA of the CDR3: TGTGCCAGCAGCGTAGGACTTGAGAGGCTCGCCTACGAGCAGTACTTC. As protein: CASSVGLERLAYEQYF.

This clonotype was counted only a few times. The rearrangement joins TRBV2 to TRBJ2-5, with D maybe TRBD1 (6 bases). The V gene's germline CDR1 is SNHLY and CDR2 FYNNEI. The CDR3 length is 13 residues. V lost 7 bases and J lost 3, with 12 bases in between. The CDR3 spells CASNEQGEETQYF. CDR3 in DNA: TGTGCCAGCAACGAACAGGGCGAAGAGACCCAGTACTTC.

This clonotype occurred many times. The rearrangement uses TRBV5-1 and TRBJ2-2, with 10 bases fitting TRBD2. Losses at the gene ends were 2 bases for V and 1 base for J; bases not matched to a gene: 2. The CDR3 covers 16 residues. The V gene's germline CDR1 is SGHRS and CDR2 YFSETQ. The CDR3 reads CASSLGLAVNTGELFF. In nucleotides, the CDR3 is TGCGCCAGCAGCTTAGGACTAGCGGTGAACACCGGGGAGCTGTTTTTT. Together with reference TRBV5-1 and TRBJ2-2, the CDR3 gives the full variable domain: KAGVTQTPRYLIKTRGQQVTLSCSPISGHRSVSWYQQTPGQGLQFLFEYFSETQRNKGNFPGRFSGRQFSNSRSEMNVSTLELGDSALYLCASSLGLAVNTGELFFGEGSRLTVL.

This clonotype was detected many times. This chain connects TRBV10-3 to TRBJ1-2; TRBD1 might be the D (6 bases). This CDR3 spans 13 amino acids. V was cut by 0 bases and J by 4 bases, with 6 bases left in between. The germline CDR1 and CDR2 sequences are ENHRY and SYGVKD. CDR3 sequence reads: CAISESTGYGYTF. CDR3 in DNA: TGTGCCATCAGTGAGTCGACAGGCTATGGCTACACCTTC.

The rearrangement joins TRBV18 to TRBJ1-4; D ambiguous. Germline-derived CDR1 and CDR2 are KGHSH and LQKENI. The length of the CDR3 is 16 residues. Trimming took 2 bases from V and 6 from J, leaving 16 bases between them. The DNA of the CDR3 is TGTGCCAGCTCACCAAGTTTGGATGAGGGAGATGAAAAACTGTTTTTT. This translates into CASSPSLDEGDEKLFF.

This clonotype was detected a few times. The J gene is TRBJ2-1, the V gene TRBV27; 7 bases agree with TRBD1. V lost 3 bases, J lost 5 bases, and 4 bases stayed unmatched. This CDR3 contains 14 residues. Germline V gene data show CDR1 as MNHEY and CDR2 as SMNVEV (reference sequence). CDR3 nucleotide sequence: TGTGCCAGCAGTTTCGGGACAGTGGACAATGAGCAGTTCTTC. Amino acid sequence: CASSFGTVDNEQFF.

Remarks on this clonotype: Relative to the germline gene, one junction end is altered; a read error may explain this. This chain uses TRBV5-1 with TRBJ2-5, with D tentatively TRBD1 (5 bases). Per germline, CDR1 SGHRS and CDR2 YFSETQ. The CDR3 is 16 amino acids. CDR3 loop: CAGSLAPTVKQETQYF. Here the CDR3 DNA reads TGCGCCGGCAGCTTGGCCCCGACAGTCAAACAAGAGACCCAGTACTTC.

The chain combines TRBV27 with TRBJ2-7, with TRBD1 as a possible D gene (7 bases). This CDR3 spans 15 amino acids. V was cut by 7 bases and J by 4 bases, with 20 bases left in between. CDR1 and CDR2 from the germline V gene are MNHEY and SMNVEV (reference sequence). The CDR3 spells CASTYQRGTDYEQYF. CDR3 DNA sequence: TGTGCCAGCACCTACCAACGGGGGACAGATTACGAGCAGTACTTC.

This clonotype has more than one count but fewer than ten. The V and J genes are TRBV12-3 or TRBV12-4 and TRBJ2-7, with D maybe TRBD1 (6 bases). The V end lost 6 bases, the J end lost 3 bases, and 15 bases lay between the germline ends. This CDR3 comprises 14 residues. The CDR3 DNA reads TGTGCCAGCAGCCAGACACAGGACAGCTACGAGCAGTACTTC. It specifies CASSQTQDSYEQYF.

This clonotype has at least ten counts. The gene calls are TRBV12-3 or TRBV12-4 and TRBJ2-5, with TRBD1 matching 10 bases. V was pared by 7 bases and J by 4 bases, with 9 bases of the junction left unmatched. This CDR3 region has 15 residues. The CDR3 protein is CASTDTGDRGETQYF. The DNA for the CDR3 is TGTGCCAGCACCGACACAGGGGACAGGGGAGAGACCCAGTACTTC.

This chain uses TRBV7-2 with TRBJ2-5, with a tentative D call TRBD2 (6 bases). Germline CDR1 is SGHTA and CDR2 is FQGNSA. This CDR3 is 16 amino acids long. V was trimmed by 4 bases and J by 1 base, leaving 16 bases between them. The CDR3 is CASSSRGIRAQETQYF. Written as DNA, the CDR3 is TGTGCCAGCAGCTCTCGGGGGATTAGGGCCCAAGAGACCCAGTACTTC. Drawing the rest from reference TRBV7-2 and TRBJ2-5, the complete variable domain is GAGVSQSPSNKVTEKGKDVELRCDPISGHTALYWYRQSLGQGLEFLIYFQGNSAPDKSGLPSDRFSAERTGGSVSTLTIQRTQQEDSAVYLCASSSRGIRAQETQYFGPGTRLLVL.

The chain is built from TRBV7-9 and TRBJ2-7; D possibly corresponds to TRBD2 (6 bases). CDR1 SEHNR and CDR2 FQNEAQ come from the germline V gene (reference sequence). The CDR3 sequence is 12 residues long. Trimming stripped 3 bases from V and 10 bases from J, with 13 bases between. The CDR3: CASSFLEGSQYF. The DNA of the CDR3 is TGTGCCAGCAGCTTTTTGGAGGGGAGCCAGTACTTC. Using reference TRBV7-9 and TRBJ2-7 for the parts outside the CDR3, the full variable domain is DTGVSQNPRHKITKRGQNVTFRCDPISEHNRLYWYRQTLGQGPEFLTYFQNEAQLEKSRLLSDRFSAERPKGSFSTLEIQRTEQGDSAMYLCASSFLEGSQYFGPGTRLTVT.

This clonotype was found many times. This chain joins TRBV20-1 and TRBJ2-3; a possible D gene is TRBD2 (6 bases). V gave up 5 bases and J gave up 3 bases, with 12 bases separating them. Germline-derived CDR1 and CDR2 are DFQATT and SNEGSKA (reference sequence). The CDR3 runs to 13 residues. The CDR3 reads CSAWRDRTDTQYF. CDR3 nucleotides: TGCAGTGCTTGGAGGGATAGGACAGATACGCAGTATTTT.

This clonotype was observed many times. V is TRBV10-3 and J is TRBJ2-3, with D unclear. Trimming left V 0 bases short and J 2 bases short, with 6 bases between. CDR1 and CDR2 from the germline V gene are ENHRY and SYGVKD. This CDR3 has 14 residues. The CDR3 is CAISESLDTDTQYF. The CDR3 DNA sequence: TGTGCCATCAGTGAGTCCCTTGACACAGATACGCAGTATTTT.

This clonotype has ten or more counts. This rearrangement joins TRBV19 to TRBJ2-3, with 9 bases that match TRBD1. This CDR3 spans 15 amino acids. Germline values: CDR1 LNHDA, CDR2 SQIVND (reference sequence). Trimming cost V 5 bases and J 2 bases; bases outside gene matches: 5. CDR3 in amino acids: CASSVDRGVTDTQYF. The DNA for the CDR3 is TGTGCCAGTAGTGTGGACAGGGGAGTCACAGATACGCAGTATTTT.

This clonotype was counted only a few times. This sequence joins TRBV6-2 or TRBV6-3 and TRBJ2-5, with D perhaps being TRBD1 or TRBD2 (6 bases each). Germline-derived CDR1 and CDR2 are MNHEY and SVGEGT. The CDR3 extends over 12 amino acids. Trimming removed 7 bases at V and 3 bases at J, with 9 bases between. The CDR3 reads CASKRGEETQYF. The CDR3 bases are TGTGCCAGCAAAAGGGGGGAAGAGACCCAGTACTTC.

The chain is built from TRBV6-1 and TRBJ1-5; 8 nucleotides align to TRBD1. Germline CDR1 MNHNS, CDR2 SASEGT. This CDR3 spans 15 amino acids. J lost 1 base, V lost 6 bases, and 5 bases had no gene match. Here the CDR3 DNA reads TGTGCCAGCAGACCAACAGGGGGGAGCAATCAGCCCCAGCATTTT. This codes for CASRPTGGSNQPQHF.

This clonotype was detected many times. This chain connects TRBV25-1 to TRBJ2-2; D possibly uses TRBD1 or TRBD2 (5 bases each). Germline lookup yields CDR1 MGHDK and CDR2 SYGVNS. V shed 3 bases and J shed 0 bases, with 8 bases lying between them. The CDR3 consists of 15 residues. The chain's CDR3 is CASSERDANTGELFF. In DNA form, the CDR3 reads TGTGCCAGCAGTGAGAGGGACGCGAACACCGGGGAGCTGTTTTTT. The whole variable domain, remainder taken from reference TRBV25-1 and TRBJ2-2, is EADIYQTPRYLVIGTGKKITLECSQTMGHDKMYWYQQDPGMELHLIHYSYGVNSTEKGDLSSESTVSRIRTEHFPLTLESARPSHTSQYLCASSERDANTGELFFGEGSRLTVL.

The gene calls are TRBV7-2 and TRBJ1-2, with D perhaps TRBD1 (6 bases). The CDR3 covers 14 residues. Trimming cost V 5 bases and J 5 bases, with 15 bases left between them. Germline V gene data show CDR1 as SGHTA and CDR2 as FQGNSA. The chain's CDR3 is CASSNQTGIYGYTF. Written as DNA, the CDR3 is TGTGCCAGCAGCAATCAAACAGGGATTTATGGCTACACCTTC.

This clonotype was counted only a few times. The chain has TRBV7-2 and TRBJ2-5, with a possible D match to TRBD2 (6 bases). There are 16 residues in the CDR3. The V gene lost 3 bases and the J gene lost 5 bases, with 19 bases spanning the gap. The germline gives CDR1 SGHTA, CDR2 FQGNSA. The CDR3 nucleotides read TGTGCCAGCAGCTTCGGACCCCCGGGAGCGGCGGAGACCCAGTACTTC. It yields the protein CASSFGPPGAAETQYF.

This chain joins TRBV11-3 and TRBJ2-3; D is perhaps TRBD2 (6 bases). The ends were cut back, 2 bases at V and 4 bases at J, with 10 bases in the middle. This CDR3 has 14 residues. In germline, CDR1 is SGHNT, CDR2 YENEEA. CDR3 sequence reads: CASSLTTSSDTQYF. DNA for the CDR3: TGTGCCAGCAGCTTAACAACTAGCTCAGATACGCAGTATTTT.

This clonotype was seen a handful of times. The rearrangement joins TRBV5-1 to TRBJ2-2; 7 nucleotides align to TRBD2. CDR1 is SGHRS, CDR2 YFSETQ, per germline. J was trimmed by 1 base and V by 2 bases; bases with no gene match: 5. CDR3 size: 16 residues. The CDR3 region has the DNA TGCGCCAGCAGCTTTGTCGGCGGGGGGAACACCGGGGAGCTGTTTTTT. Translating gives CASSFVGGGNTGELFF.

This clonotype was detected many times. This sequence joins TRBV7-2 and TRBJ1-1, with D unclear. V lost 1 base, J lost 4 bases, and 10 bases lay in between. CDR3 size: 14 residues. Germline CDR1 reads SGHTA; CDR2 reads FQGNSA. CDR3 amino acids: CASSLVGRGTEAFF. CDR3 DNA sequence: TGTGCCAGCAGCTTAGTAGGACGAGGCACTGAAGCTTTCTTT.

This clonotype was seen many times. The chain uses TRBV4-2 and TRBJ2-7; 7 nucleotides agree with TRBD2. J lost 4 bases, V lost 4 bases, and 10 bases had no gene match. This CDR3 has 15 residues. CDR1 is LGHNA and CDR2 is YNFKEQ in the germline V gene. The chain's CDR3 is CASSPRGRGKYEQYF. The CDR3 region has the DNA TGTGCCAGCAGCCCCCGGGGGAGGGGAAAATACGAGCAGTACTTC.

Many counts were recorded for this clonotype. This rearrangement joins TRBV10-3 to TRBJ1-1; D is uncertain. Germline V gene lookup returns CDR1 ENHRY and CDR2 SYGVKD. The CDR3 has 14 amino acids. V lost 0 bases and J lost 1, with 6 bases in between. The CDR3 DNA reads TGTGCCATCAGTGAGTCGGTCAGGAACACTGAAGCTTTCTTT. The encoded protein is CAISESVRNTEAFF.

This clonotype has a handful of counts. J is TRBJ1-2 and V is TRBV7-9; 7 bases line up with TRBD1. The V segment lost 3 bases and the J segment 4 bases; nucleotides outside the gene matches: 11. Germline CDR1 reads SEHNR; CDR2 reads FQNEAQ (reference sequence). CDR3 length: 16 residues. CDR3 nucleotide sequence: TGTGCCAGCAGCTTTTACGGGACAGCTACCTCCTATGGCTACACCTTC. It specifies CASSFYGTATSYGYTF.

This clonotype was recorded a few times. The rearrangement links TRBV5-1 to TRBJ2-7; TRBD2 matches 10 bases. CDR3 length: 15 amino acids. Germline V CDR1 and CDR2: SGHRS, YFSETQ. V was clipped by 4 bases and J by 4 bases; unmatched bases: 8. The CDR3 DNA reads TGCGCCAGCAGCGACATAGCGGGAGGCTTTTACGAGCAGTACTTC. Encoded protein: CASSDIAGGFYEQYF.